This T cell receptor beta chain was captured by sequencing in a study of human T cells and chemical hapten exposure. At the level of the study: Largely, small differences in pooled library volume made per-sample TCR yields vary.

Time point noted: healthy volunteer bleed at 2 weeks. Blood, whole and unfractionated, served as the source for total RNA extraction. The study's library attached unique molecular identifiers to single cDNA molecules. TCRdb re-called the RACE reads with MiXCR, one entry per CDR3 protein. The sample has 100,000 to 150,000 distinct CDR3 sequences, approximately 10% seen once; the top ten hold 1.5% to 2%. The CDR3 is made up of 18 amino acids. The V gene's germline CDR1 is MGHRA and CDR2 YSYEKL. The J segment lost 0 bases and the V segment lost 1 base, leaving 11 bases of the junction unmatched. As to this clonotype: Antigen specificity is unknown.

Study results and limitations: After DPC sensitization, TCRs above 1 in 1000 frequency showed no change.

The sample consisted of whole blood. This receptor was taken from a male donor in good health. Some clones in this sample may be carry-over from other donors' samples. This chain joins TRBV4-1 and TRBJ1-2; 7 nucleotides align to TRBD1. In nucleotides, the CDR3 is TGCGCCAGCAGCCAAGTCCTCCGGGACAGCAAGTCTAACTATGGCTACACCTTC. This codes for CASSQVLRDSKSNYGYTF.